This TCR beta chain comes out of a study of blood T cell repertoires in COVID-19. All enrollees were roughly 18 to 100 years old and from roughly 26 US areas. The study assigned cohorts using participant-reported clinical history. The CDR3 length is 15 residues. The V and J ends lost 0 bases and 12 bases respectively, with 16 bases between them. The germline gives CDR1 SGDLS, CDR2 YYNGEE. In the original processing: How many nucleated cells were present was estimated from reference gene primer amplification. Sequencing used immunoSEQ multiplex PCR; TCRdb keeps in-frame clones, though not all of them. The DNA gave D and trimming, while V, J and clone size come from that table. The data show about 250,000 clones, roughly 80% seen once.

The receptor was isolated from a woman between 35 and 50 years old who had been exposed to COVID-19. The V and J genes are TRBV9 and TRBJ1-6; a possible D gene is TRBD1 (5 bases). The specimen sequenced was PBMCs or T cells enriched from blood (not recorded which). DNA for the CDR3: TGTGCCAGCAGCGTAGGGGATGTAGGGGCGGAACCCCTCCACTTT. Translating gives CASSVGDVGAEPLHF. The full variable domain, in which reference TRBV9 and TRBJ1-6 provide the parts outside the CDR3, is DSGVTQTPKHLITATGQRVTLRCSPRSGDLSVYWYQQSLDQGLQFLIQYYNGEERAKGNILERFSAQQFPDLHSELNLSSLELGDSALYFCASSVGDVGAEPLHFGNGTRLTVT.